The clone carrying this T cell receptor beta chain appeared a few times. Its antigen remains unidentified. The sample has other DNA sequences that encode this CDR3 too. The entry originates in a study of beta chain features in type 1 diabetes. Turning to the study itself: In all, more than 90,000,000 sorted cells from all samples were analyzed.

Study-wide results and caveats: A cDNA-based sequencing approach could over-represent cells with high TCR expression. Across all four CD4+ subsets, people with type 1 diabetes showed modestly shorter TCRB CDR3s.

Per germline, CDR1 SQVTM and CDR2 ANQGSEA. V lost 3 bases to trimming and J lost 1 base, with 7 bases between them. The CDR3 has 12 amino acids. Isolated RNA was reverse transcribed in full, so expressed TCRB transcripts were sequenced. Some clones are missing from TCRdb's copy, which holds only in-frame ones; the method was immunoSEQ multiplex PCR. In the table there are 600,000 to 700,000 clones, 9.5% to 15% of which are singletons. Purity (above 95%) was reached by all sorted populations. Source material: naive CD4+ T cells from blood. The chain carries TRBV29-1 and TRBJ2-7; D uncertain. This clonotype was sampled from a man aged 25 to 40 with type 1 diabetes. The chain's CDR3 is CSVEGSSYEQYF. The DNA of the CDR3 is TGCAGCGTTGAGGGCAGTTCCTACGAGCAGTACTTC.